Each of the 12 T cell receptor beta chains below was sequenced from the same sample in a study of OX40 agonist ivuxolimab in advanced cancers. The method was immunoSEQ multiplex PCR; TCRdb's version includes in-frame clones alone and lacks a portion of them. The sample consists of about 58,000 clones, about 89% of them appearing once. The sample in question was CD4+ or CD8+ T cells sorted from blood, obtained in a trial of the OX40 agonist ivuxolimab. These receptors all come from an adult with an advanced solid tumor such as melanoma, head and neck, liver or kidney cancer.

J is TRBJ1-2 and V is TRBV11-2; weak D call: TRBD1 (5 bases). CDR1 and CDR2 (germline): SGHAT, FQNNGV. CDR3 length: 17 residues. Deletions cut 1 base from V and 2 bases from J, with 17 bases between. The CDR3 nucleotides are TGTGCCAGCAGCTTAGCTCAGGGAGTTAATATGAACTATGGCTACACCTTC. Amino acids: CASSLAQGVNMNYGYTF.

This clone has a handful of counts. CDR3 region: CASRTGTGAEQYF. DNA of the CDR3: TGTGCCAGCAGAACCGGGACAGGGGCCGAGCAGTACTTC. V is TRBV6-1 and J is TRBJ2-7; 10 nucleotides match TRBD1. From germline, CDR1 is MNHNS and CDR2 SASEGT. CDR3 length: 13 amino acids. With 6 bases clipped from V and 6 bases from J, the junction kept 5 bases outside the gene matches.

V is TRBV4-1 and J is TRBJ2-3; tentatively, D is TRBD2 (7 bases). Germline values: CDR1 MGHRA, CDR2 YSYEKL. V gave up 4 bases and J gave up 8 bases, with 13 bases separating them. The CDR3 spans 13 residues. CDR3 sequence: CASSPPGEGTQYF. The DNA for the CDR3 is TGCGCCAGCAGCCCCCCAGGGGAGGGTACGCAGTATTTT.

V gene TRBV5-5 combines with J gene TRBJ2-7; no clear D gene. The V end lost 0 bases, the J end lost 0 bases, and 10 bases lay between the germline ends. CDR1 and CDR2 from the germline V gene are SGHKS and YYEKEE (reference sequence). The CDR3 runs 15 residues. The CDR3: CASSLVSGFSYEQYF. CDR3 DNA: TGTGCCAGCAGCTTGGTGTCCGGCTTCTCCTACGAGCAGTACTTC.

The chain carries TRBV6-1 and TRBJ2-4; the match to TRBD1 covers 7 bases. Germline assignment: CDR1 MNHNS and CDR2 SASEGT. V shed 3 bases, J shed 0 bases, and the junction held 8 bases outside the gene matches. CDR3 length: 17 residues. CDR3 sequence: CASSDRDRIVAKNIQYF. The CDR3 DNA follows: TGTGCCAGCAGTGATCGGGACAGAATCGTAGCCAAAAACATTCAGTACTTC.

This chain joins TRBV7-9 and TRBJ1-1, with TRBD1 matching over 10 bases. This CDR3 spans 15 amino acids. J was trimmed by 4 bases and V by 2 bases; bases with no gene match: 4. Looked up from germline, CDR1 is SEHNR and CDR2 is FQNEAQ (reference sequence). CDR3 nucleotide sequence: TGTGCCAGCAGCTTAACTCGGACAGGGGGCACTGAAGCTTTCTTT. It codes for CASSLTRTGGTEAFF.

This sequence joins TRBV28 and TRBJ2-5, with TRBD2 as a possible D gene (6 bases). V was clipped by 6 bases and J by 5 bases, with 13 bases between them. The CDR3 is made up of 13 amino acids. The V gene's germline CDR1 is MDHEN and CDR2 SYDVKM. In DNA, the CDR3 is TGTGCCAGCAGAAAGACTAGTTTTGAGACCCAGTACTTC. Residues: CASRKTSFETQYF. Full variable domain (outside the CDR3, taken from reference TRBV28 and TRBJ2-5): DVKVTQSSRYLVKRTGEKVFLECVQDMDHENMFWYRQDPGLGLRLIYFSYDVKMKEKGDIPEGYSVSREKKERFSLILESASTNQTSMYLCASRKTSFETQYFGPGTRLLVL.

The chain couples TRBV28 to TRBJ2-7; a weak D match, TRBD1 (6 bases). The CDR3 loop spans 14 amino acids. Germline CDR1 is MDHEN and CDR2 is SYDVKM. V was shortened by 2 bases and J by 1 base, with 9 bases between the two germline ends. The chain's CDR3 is CASSLGDTSYEQYF. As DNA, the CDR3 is TGTGCCAGCAGTTTAGGGGACACATCCTACGAGCAGTACTTC.

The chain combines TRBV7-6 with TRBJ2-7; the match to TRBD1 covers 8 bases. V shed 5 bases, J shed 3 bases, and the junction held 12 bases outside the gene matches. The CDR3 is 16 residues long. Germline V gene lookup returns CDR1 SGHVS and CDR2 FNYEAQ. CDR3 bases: TGTGCCAGCAGCCCTACGTTGGCAGGGGGCGGCTACGAGCAGTACTTC. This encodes CASSPTLAGGGYEQYF.

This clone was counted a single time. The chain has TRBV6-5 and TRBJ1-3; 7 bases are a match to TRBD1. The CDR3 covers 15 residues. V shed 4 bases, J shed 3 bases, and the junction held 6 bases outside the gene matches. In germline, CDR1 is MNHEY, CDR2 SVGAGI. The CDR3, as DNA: TGTGCCAGCAGTTTCTTAGGGGGCATTGGAAACACCATATATTTT. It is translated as CASSFLGGIGNTIYF.

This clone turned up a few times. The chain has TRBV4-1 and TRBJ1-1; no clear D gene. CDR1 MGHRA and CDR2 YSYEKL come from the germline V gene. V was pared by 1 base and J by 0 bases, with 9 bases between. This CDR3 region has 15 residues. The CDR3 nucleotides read TGCGCCAGCAGCCAAGCTGAGGGCTTGAACACTGAAGCTTTCTTT. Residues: CASSQAEGLNTEAFF.

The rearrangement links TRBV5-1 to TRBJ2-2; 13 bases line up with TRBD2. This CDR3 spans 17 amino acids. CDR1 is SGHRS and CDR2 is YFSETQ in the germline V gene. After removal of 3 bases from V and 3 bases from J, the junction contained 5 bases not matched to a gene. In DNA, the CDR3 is TGCGCCAGCAGCTCCCGGACTAGCGGGAGTGACACCGGGGAGCTGTTTTTT. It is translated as CASSSRTSGSDTGELFF.